This TCR beta chain was recorded in a study of blood T cell repertoires in COVID-19. Background on the study: Samples representing acute and convalescent COVID-19 were sourced from the United States, Italy and Spain. Nucleic acid was either cDNA or gDNA, and it came from T cells, B-cell-depleted T cells, or PBMCs.

The CDR3 totals 15 residues. V lost 6 bases to trimming and J lost 4 bases; unmatched junction nucleotides: 10. Germline V gives CDR1 LNHNV, CDR2 YYDKDF (reference sequence). This clone was counted only a few times. In the authors' methods: Researchers report that nucleated cell counts were estimated from reference gene primer amplification. Here immunoSEQ multiplex PCR was the method, and the copy in TCRdb shows in-frame clones only, minus some. V and J calls and clone size come straight from that table; D and trimming were deduced from the DNA. The sample records approximately 200,000 clones, around 79% being singletons.

The chain uses TRBV15 and TRBJ2-3; 7 positions agree with TRBD2. The clonotype originates from a woman aged 45-59 years with acute or convalescent COVID-19. Sample: peripheral blood. CDR3 sequence: CATSNRGSGADTQYF. In nucleotides, the CDR3 is TGTGCCACCAGTAATCGCGGGAGTGGCGCAGATACGCAGTATTTT.